What follows are 26 T cell receptor beta chains derived from one specimen sequenced in a study of blood T cells in healthy people across ages. PCR was performed a second time for about 7 to 12 cycles using a sample-barcoded 5' primer and a J-beta primer mix. TCRdb re-analysed the 5' RACE reads in MiXCR, keeping a single row per CDR3 protein. The sample consists of some 1.5 million distinct CDR3 sequences, roughly 27% of them appearing once. Sequenced material: blood. The source of these receptors is a woman in her 30s in good health.

About this clonotype: This clone may be a read error of a much larger clone one base away. V is TRBV7-2 and J is TRBJ1-2; D gene uncertain. Germline CDR1 reads SGHTA; CDR2 reads FQGNSA. The length of the CDR3 is 13 residues. CDR3 residues: CSSSPQTDYGYTF. The CDR3, as DNA: TGTTCCAGCAGTCCACAGACCGACTATGGCTACACCTTC.

CDR3 sequence (DNA): TGCGCCAGCAGCCCGCCCACAGGGGTCGATACGCAGTATTTT. This translates into CASSPPTGVDTQYF. The genes are TRBV5-1 and TRBJ2-3, with 7 bases matching TRBD1. The CDR3 runs to 14 residues. Germline V gene data show CDR1 as SGHRS and CDR2 as YFSETQ. Trimming at V came to 4 bases and at J to 6 bases, leaving 8 bases not matched to a gene. Using reference TRBV5-1 and TRBJ2-3 for the parts outside the CDR3, the full variable domain is KAGVTQTPRYLIKTRGQQVTLSCSPISGHRSVSWYQQTPGQGLQFLFEYFSETQRNKGNFPGRFSGRQFSNSRSEMNVSTLELGDSALYLCASSPPTGVDTQYFGPGTRLTVL.

The chain has TRBV27 and TRBJ1-4; tentative D call: TRBD1 (5 bases). From germline, CDR1 is MNHEY and CDR2 SMNVEV (reference sequence). CDR3 size: 16 residues. V was clipped by 2 bases and J by 0 bases, with 10 bases between them. The CDR3, as DNA: TGTGCCAGCAGTTTAAGGACACCCCCAACTAATGAAAAACTGTTTTTT. Protein sequence: CASSLRTPPTNEKLFF.

The chain is built from TRBV21-1 and TRBJ2-5; TRBD1, as called in the table, went unchecked against the DNA. TRBV21-1 is labeled a pseudogene. This CDR3 has 14 residues. The CDR3 loop is CASKPGRRQETQYF. The CDR3 DNA is TGTGCCAGTAAACCGGGACGGAGACAAGAGACCCAGTACTTC.

The V gene is TRBV2, the J gene TRBJ1-4; 8 nucleotides agree with TRBD1. The germline gives CDR1 SNHLY, CDR2 FYNNEI. V shed 5 bases, J shed 4 bases, and the junction held 6 bases outside the gene matches. There are 15 residues in the CDR3. CDR3 loop: CASSNPGQVNEKLFF. The CDR3 DNA reads TGTGCCAGCAGTAACCCGGGACAGGTTAATGAAAAACTGTTTTTT.

The chain couples TRBV12-3 or TRBV12-4 to TRBJ2-7, with a possible D match to TRBD2 (5 bases). V lost 3 bases and J 4 bases, leaving 19 bases between the germline ends. The CDR3 spans 16 residues. CDR3 DNA: TGTGCCAGCAGTTTGCATTTAGCGACCCGAGAATACGAGCAGTACTTC. Amino acids: CASSLHLATREYEQYF.

The table lists this clonotype with a few counts. The genes are TRBV7-8 and TRBJ2-2; no reliable D call. The CDR3 is made up of 13 amino acids. V lost 5 bases, J lost 5 bases, and 9 bases lay in between. Germline CDR1 reads SGHVS; CDR2 reads FQNEAQ. This chain's CDR3 is CASSRPTTGELFF. The CDR3 DNA reads as TGTGCCAGCAGCAGGCCGACGACCGGGGAGCTGTTTTTT.

Regarding this clonotype: This likely stems from a read error, as it lies one base from a far larger clone. No conserved phenylalanine or tryptophan is present at the end of the CDR3, so a read error is the likely explanation. The chain links TRBV29-1 to TRBJ2-5; no reliable D call. V gave up 5 bases and J gave up 2 bases, with 3 bases separating them. This CDR3 spans 10 amino acids. CDR1 is SQVTM, CDR2 ANQGSEA, per germline. CDR3 in amino acids: CSVRQETQYC. The CDR3 DNA follows: TGCAGCGTTCGACAAGAGACCCAGTACTGC.

This chain uses TRBV7-2 with TRBJ1-3; 7 bases match TRBD1. The CDR3 is 15 amino acids. The germline V gene has CDR1 SGHTA and CDR2 FQGNSA. The V segment lost 7 bases and the J segment 1 base; nucleotides outside the gene matches: 7. DNA of the CDR3: TGTGCCAGCACCATGAGACAGGGTTCTGGAAACACCATATATTTT. Translating it yields CASTMRQGSGNTIYF.

This chain joins TRBV12-3 or TRBV12-4 and TRBJ1-2; D unresolved. This CDR3 comprises 10 residues. The V gene lost 3 bases and the J gene lost 8 bases, with 4 bases spanning the gap. The chain's CDR3 is CASSFMGYTF. In DNA, the CDR3 is TGTGCCAGCAGTTTTATGGGCTACACCTTC.

The rearrangement links TRBV19 to TRBJ2-5; D possibly corresponds to TRBD1 (5 bases). TRBJ2-7 matches the DNA end more closely, so the J call is doubtful. The length of the CDR3 is 16 residues. The germline V gene has CDR1 LNHDA and CDR2 SQIVND (reference sequence). CDR3 sequence reads: CASSIDLVRAEIEQYF. The CDR3 DNA reads TGTGCCAGTAGTATAGATCTCGTCAGGGCGGAAATCGAGCAGTACTTC.

This clonotype was seen only a few times. The rearrangement uses TRBV27 and TRBJ2-7; D gene uncertain. V lost 5 bases, J lost 7 bases, and 9 bases lay in between. Germline lookup yields CDR1 MNHEY and CDR2 SMNVEV (reference sequence). The CDR3 is made up of 11 amino acids. The CDR3 nucleotides are TGTGCCAGCAGTGCGCTGGGGGAGCAGTACTTC. Its translation: CASSALGEQYF.

This clonotype was detected a few times. The gene calls are TRBV10-2 and TRBJ2-7; D is unresolved. CDR1 and CDR2 (germline): WSHSY, SAAADI. The CDR3 runs to 15 residues. V lost 1 base, J lost 3 bases, and 13 bases lay in between. The CDR3 DNA sequence: TGCGCCAGCAGTGAGTTTCGTGGGGAATACTACGAGCAGTACTTC. Protein product: CASSEFRGEYYEQYF.

This clonotype was observed at least ten times. This chain links TRBV6-5 with TRBJ2-1, with 10 bases fitting TRBD1. This CDR3 contains 15 residues. Trimming cost V 0 bases and J 7 bases; bases outside gene matches: 3. Germline V lookup: CDR1 MNHEY, CDR2 SVGAGI. The CDR3: CASSYSRTGGNEQFF. The CDR3 nucleotides are TGTGCCAGCAGTTACTCCCGGACAGGGGGAAATGAGCAGTTCTTC.

CDR3 loop: CASSTSGHSYNEQFF. Here the CDR3 DNA reads TGTGCCAGCAGCACTAGCGGACACTCCTACAATGAGCAGTTCTTC. The V gene is TRBV6-6, the J gene TRBJ2-1; 8 bases align to TRBD2. CDR1 is MNHNY, CDR2 SVGAGI, per germline (reference sequence). Trimming at V came to 6 bases and at J to 0 bases, leaving 4 bases not matched to a gene. CDR3 length equals 15 residues.

This clonotype was recorded at least ten times. The V and J genes are TRBV20-1 and TRBJ2-1; TRBD2 agrees at 7 bases. Trimming cost V 5 bases and J 4 bases; bases outside gene matches: 5. CDR3 size: 13 residues. Germline V gives CDR1 DFQATT, CDR2 SNEGSKA (reference sequence). As DNA, the CDR3 is TGCAGTGCTGGTGGCGGGGGTTACAATGAGCAGTTCTTC. It encodes CSAGGGGYNEQFF.

At least ten counts were recorded for this clonotype. This chain connects TRBV29-1 to TRBJ2-7; the match to TRBD1 covers 9 bases. The germline gives CDR1 SQVTM, CDR2 ANQGSEA. J was trimmed by 4 bases and V by 7 bases; bases with no gene match: 8. The CDR3 is 13 residues long. As DNA, the CDR3 is TGCAGCGCGACGACAGGGGGGCGATACGAGCAGTACTTC. Its protein product is CSATTGGRYEQYF.

This clonotype was counted a few times. The chain links TRBV29-1 to TRBJ1-1, with 10 positions matching TRBD1. The CDR3 has 12 residues. From germline, CDR1 is SQVTM and CDR2 ANQGSEA. V trimming: 6 bases; J trimming: 6 bases; junction bases outside the gene matches: 4. The CDR3 DNA reads as TGCAGCGTGGGGGACAGGGGTTCTGAAGCTTTCTTT. Protein: CSVGDRGSEAFF.

This clonotype was counted many times. This chain joins TRBV5-1 and TRBJ2-1, with a possible D match to TRBD2 (5 bases). The CDR3 sequence is 14 residues long. Germline CDR1 reads SGHRS; CDR2 reads YFSETQ. V lost 2 bases, J lost 4 bases, and 10 bases lay in between. The CDR3 is CASSFGMKYNEQFF. CDR3 DNA: TGCGCCAGCAGCTTCGGGATGAAGTACAATGAGCAGTTCTTC. Full variable domain (rest looked up from reference TRBV5-1 and TRBJ2-1): KAGVTQTPRYLIKTRGQQVTLSCSPISGHRSVSWYQQTPGQGLQFLFEYFSETQRNKGNFPGRFSGRQFSNSRSEMNVSTLELGDSALYLCASSFGMKYNEQFFGPGTRLTVL.

This clonotype was recorded a few times. This chain connects TRBV7-3 to TRBJ1-5; D is uncertain. Germline CDR1 is SGHTA and CDR2 is FQGTGA. CDR3 size: 16 residues. The V and J ends lost 4 bases and 6 bases respectively, with 19 bases between them. CDR3 amino acids: CASSSSVLGLVQPQHF. CDR3 bases: TGTGCCAGCAGCTCCTCGGTACTGGGGTTGGTTCAGCCCCAGCATTTT.

This clonotype has more than one count but fewer than ten. J is TRBJ1-2 and V is TRBV5-1, with 9 bases aligning to TRBD1. The germline CDR1 and CDR2 sequences are SGHRS and YFSETQ. This CDR3 region has 17 residues. J gave up 1 base and V 1 base, and 8 bases lay outside the gene matches. CDR3 DNA: TGCGCCAGCAGCTTGAGAGGGACAGGGCGCGGTAACTATGGCTACACCTTC. Its protein product is CASSLRGTGRGNYGYTF.

There are many counts of this clonotype. This chain links TRBV6-6 with TRBJ2-7; TRBD1 aligns across 8 bases. The CDR3 sequence is 14 residues long. J was trimmed by 0 bases and V by 6 bases; bases with no gene match: 4. The V gene's germline CDR1 is MNHNY and CDR2 SVGAGI (reference sequence). The DNA for the CDR3 is TGTGCCAGCAGGCTACAGGGGGACTCCTACGAGCAGTACTTC. It yields the protein CASRLQGDSYEQYF.

The chain is built from TRBV7-6 and TRBJ2-5, with 9 bases matching TRBD1. Trimming at V came to 3 bases and at J to 5 bases, leaving 10 bases not matched to a gene. The germline V gene encodes CDR1 SGHVS and CDR2 FNYEAQ. This CDR3 contains 16 residues. CDR3: CASSFTGTGPRETQYF. The CDR3 DNA is TGTGCCAGCAGCTTCACCGGGACAGGGCCAAGGGAGACCCAGTACTTC. The variable domain in full, with the rest retrieved from reference TRBV7-6 and TRBJ2-5, is GAGVSQSPRYKVTKRGQDVALRCDPISGHVSLYWYRQALGQGPEFLTYFNYEAQQDKSGLPNDRFSAERPEGSISTLTIQRTEQRDSAMYRCASSFTGTGPRETQYFGPGTRLLVL.

A note on this clonotype: Since a much larger clone is just one base distant, this may be a read error. The chain couples TRBV4-1 to TRBJ2-1; 9 nucleotides align to TRBD2. Germline V gene data show CDR1 as MGHRA and CDR2 as YSYEKL. The CDR3 loop spans 16 amino acids. The CDR3 sequence: CASSPLAGASHNEQFF. For the CDR3, the DNA is TGCGCCAGCAGCCCGTTAGCGGGGGCCTCCCACAATGAGCAGTTCTTC.

V usage is TRBV20-1 and J usage is TRBJ2-3; a weak D match, TRBD2 (5 bases). Trimming pared 0 bases from V and 4 bases from J, leaving 14 bases between. This CDR3 has 15 residues. CDR1 is DFQATT and CDR2 is SNEGSKA in the germline V gene (reference sequence). This CDR3 reads CSARDSVGASDTQYF. The CDR3 DNA is TGCAGTGCTAGAGATTCGGTGGGAGCGTCAGATACGCAGTATTTT.

The chain is built from TRBV10-3 and TRBJ2-7; 8 nucleotides agree with TRBD1. The CDR3 consists of 14 residues. The germline CDR1 and CDR2 sequences are ENHRY and SYGVKD. Germline trimming cut 6 bases from V and 5 bases from J; bases unmatched to any gene: 9. The CDR3 region is CAISEDRVGHEQYF. The CDR3, as DNA: TGTGCCATCAGCGAGGACAGGGTCGGGCACGAGCAGTACTTC.